Shown below are 9 T cell receptor beta chains from a single sample sequenced in a study of blood T cell repertoires in COVID-19. Profiling relied on immunoSEQ multiplex PCR, and the TCRdb table lists in-frame clones only, not all of them. Altogether 200,000 to 250,000 clones are present, more than 75% being singletons, with the ten largest covering roughly 12%. What was sequenced was peripheral blood. The source of these receptors is a woman aged 40 to 55 with acute or convalescent COVID-19.

The rearrangement links TRBV28 to TRBJ1-2; D may be TRBD1 (6 bases). The ends were cut back, 3 bases at V and 5 bases at J, with 10 bases in the middle. Germline loops: CDR1 MDHEN, CDR2 SYDVKM. The CDR3 has 13 amino acids. The CDR3 region has the DNA TGTGCCAGCAGTTTGGTGACAGGTTATGGCTACACCTTC. It is translated as CASSLVTGYGYTF.

The chain carries TRBV19 and TRBJ1-1; D is possibly TRBD1 (5 bases). The ends were cut back, 3 bases at V and 3 bases at J, with 17 bases in the middle. The germline CDR1 and CDR2 sequences are LNHDA and SQIVND (reference sequence). The CDR3 consists of 16 residues. The CDR3 nucleotides are TGTGCCAGTAGTATCGTCGGGGGTTCTCCCGACACTGAAGCTTTCTTT. Its protein is CASSIVGGSPDTEAFF.

CDR3 sequence reads: CSPLSPGDYGYTF. The DNA for the CDR3 is TGCAGCCCTCTGTCCCCGGGAGACTATGGCTACACCTTC. The chain links TRBV29-1 to TRBJ1-2; D is unresolved. Per germline, CDR1 SQVTM and CDR2 ANQGSEA. CDR3 size: 13 residues. Trimming removed 8 bases at V and 3 bases at J, with 16 bases between.

This chain connects TRBV7-2 to TRBJ1-5; TRBD1 matches 7 bases. Looked up from germline, CDR1 is SGHTA and CDR2 is FQGNSA. The CDR3 is 14 amino acids. The V and J ends lost 4 bases and 10 bases, in that order; junction bases with no gene match: 10. The CDR3 DNA reads TGTGCCAGCAGCTCGACAGGGTCCCTAGGTCCCCAGCATTTT. It is translated as CASSSTGSLGPQHF.

This rearrangement joins TRBV5-1 to TRBJ2-2; 8 nucleotides agree with TRBD1. Germline loops: CDR1 SGHRS, CDR2 YFSETQ. Trimming took 1 base from V and 7 from J; bases not matched to a gene: 9. The CDR3 spans 16 residues. Here the CDR3 reads CASSLNVAGGGGELFF. CDR3 bases: TGCGCCAGCAGCTTGAACGTTGCAGGGGGCGGCGGGGAGCTGTTTTTT. Drawing the rest from reference TRBV5-1 and TRBJ2-2, the complete variable domain is KAGVTQTPRYLIKTRGQQVTLSCSPISGHRSVSWYQQTPGQGLQFLFEYFSETQRNKGNFPGRFSGRQFSNSRSEMNVSTLELGDSALYLCASSLNVAGGGGELFFGEGSRLTVL.

The chain couples TRBV19 to TRBJ2-5, with D possibly being TRBD2 (5 bases). Germline CDR1 is LNHDA and CDR2 is SQIVND (reference sequence). The V gene lost 3 bases and the J gene lost 3 bases, with 14 bases spanning the gap. CDR3 length equals 15 residues. The CDR3: CASSISPGFEETQYF. The DNA for the CDR3 is TGTGCCAGTAGTATTTCTCCGGGATTCGAAGAGACCCAGTACTTC.

This clone occurred once. V gene TRBV29-1 combines with J gene TRBJ1-5; perhaps TRBD1 as D (5 bases). CDR1 is SQVTM, CDR2 ANQGSEA, per germline. The V end lost 7 bases, the J end lost 2 bases, and 12 bases lay between the germline ends. The CDR3 contains 13 residues. The CDR3 region has the DNA TGCAGCGCCATAATACAGGGCAATCAGCCCCAGCATTTT. It yields the protein CSAIIQGNQPQHF.

The V gene is TRBV10-3, the J gene TRBJ2-5, with a possible D match to TRBD1 (6 bases). The germline gives CDR1 ENHRY, CDR2 SYGVKD. CDR3 length equals 13 residues. Trimming pared 5 bases from V and 1 base from J, leaving 8 bases between. CDR3 DNA sequence: TGTGCCATCAGTCGGGACACCCAAGAGACCCAGTACTTC. This sequence encodes CAISRDTQETQYF.

The chain combines TRBV6-5 with TRBJ1-2; D unresolved. This CDR3 region has 12 residues. Trimming took 7 bases from V and 5 from J, leaving 11 bases between them. Germline-derived CDR1 and CDR2 are MNHEY and SVGAGI. CDR3 protein: CASNPVQYGYTF. The DNA for the CDR3 is TGTGCCAGCAATCCAGTGCAATATGGCTACACCTTC.